A selection of T cell receptor beta chains follows, all from one sample in a study of cytomegalovirus exposure and HLA in healthy donors. Sequencing used immunoSEQ multiplex PCR; TCRdb keeps in-frame clones, though not all of them. The sample has approximately 110,000 clones, under 80% seen once. The specimen was PBMCs. The receptor source for this set is a woman aged 45 to 65 in good health and CMV-seropositive. Both conserved end residues are part of each CDR3. D genes are given only for firm matches. Size values are once, few and many counts, or a class for expanded clones, and some rows have none.

V gene	J gene	clone size	D gene	CDR3 DNA	CDR3 protein
TRBV5-1	TRBJ2-7	NA	TRBD2	TGCGCCAGCAGCAGATCGGGACTAGCGGACGAGCAGTACTTC	CASSRSGLADEQYF
TRBV7-2	TRBJ2-5	NA	NA	TGTGCCAGCAGCCCCCAAGGATATGTAGCGGTCATCCAAGAGACCCAGTACTTC	CASSPQGYVAVIQETQYF
TRBV7-3	TRBJ2-6	NA	NA	TGTGCCAGCAGCTTAAGAGGGTCTGGGGCCAACGTCCTGACTTTC	CASSLRGSGANVLTF
TRBV16	TRBJ1-1	NA	NA	TGTGCCAGCAGCCAATTGGCCAACACTGAAGCTTTCTTT	CASSQLANTEAFF
TRBV18	TRBJ1-4	NA	NA	TGTGCCAGCTCACCGGCCAGGGGTGAAAAACTGTTTTTT	CASSPARGEKLFF
TRBV29-1	TRBJ2-7	NA	TRBD1	TGCAGCGCTAAAGGGACAGGCTCCTACGAGCAGTACTTC	CSAKGTGSYEQYF
TRBV7-2	TRBJ2-5	NA	NA	TGTGCCAGCAGCTTAAACCCAGAGGGGACCCAGTACTTC	CASSLNPEGTQYF
TRBV5-1	TRBJ2-1	few	NA	TGCGCCAGCAGTTTGACACCTAGCTCCTACAATGAGCAGTTCTTC	CASSLTPSSYNEQFF
TRBV19	TRBJ2-7	once	TRBD1	TGTGCCAGTAGTGCGCCGGGGCAGGGGGCCGAGCAGTACTTC	CASSAPGQGAEQYF
TRBV21-1	TRBJ2-2	NA	NA	TGTGCCAGCAGCCCCCGCCCCGGGTACACCGGGGAGCTGTTTTTT	CASSPRPGYTGELFF
TRBV19	TRBJ1-6	few	TRBD1	TGTGCCAGTAGTATAAGGGGACAGGGTAATTCACCCCTCCACTTT	CASSIRGQGNSPLHF
TRBV7-6	TRBJ2-3	NA	NA	TGTGCCAGCAGCCCTAGCAGTACTAGCACAGATACGCAGTATTTT	CASSPSSTSTDTQYF
TRBV2	TRBJ2-5	NA	NA	TGTGCCAGCATGGAGGGAAGGGGAGAGACCCAGTACTTC	CASMEGRGETQYF
TRBV29-1	TRBJ2-7	NA	NA	TGCAGCGCGGACACTTCCTACGAGCAGTACTTC	CSADTSYEQYF
TRBV6-5	TRBJ1-1	NA	TRBD1	TGTGCCGGCCAGGACAGGGGATACACTGAAGCTTTCTTT	CAGQDRGYTEAFF
TRBV27	TRBJ2-2	NA	NA	TGTGCCACCACTTGGGACAAGAACACCGGGGAGCTGTTTTTT	CATTWDKNTGELFF
TRBV29-1	TRBJ2-2	NA	NA	TGCAGCGTTGAGAGGGGGGGATCGAACACCGGGGAGCTGTTTTTT	CSVERGGSNTGELFF
TRBV9	TRBJ1-6	NA	NA	TGTGCCAGCAGCCCGTCGGGGGGCTGGTATTCACCCCTCCACTTT	CASSPSGGWYSPLHF
TRBV19	TRBJ1-2	NA	NA	TGTGCCAGTAGGGAGACAGAGAACTATGGCTACACCTTC	CASRETENYGYTF
TRBV6-5	TRBJ1-2	once	TRBD1	TGTGCCAGCAGTTCCCCGGACAGGGGTTCCTATGGCTACACCTTC	CASSSPDRGSYGYTF
TRBV23-1	TRBJ1-5	NA	TRBD1	TGCGCCAGCAGTCAGGGTGACAGGGCCGACTATCAGCCCCAGCATTTT	CASSQGDRADYQPQHF
TRBV7-2	TRBJ2-2	few	TRBD1	TGTGCCAGCAGCTTTAGGACAGGGAGGAACGCCGGGGAGCTGTTTTTT	CASSFRTGRNAGELFF
TRBV28	TRBJ2-5	NA	TRBD2	TGTGCCAGCAGTTTAGGGCGGGGGGCTCGAGAGACCCAGTACTTC	CASSLGRGARETQYF
TRBV7-9	TRBJ1-5	NA	NA	TGTTCCAGCAGCTTAGGTTATAGCAATCAGCCCCAGCATTTT	CSSSLGYSNQPQHF
TRBV7-2	TRBJ2-1	NA	TRBD2	TGTGCCAGCAGCTTAAATCCGGGGGGGGCGGAGGAGCAGTTCTTC	CASSLNPGGAEEQFF
TRBV27	TRBJ2-7	NA	TRBD2	TGTGCCAGCAGTTTGGGAGCGGGACCCTACGAGCAGTACTTC	CASSLGAGPYEQYF
TRBV5-4	TRBJ1-2	NA	TRBD1	TGTGCCAGCAGCCCTACCCTGACAGGGATTGAGGGTGGCTACACCTTC	CASSPTLTGIEGGYTF
TRBV10-3	TRBJ2-3	NA	NA	TGTGCCATCAGTGCCCCGGGGGTCACAGATACGCAGTATTTT	CAISAPGVTDTQYF
TRBV5-1	TRBJ2-1	few	NA	TGCGCCAGCACGACTGGAACCTACAATGAGCAGTTCTTC	CASTTGTYNEQFF
TRBV27	TRBJ2-7	NA	NA	TGTGCCAGCAGTTCTCCTGCGGCAGAATCCAACGAGCAGTACTTC	CASSSPAAESNEQYF
TRBV5-4	TRBJ2-1	NA	NA	TGTGCCAGCAGCTTGAGGGGGGGGTACGGTGAGCAGTTCTTC	CASSLRGGYGEQFF
TRBV7-8	TRBJ2-5	NA	NA	TGTGCCAGCAGCTTAGGTCAGGCGATGGTAGAGACCCAGTACTTC	CASSLGQAMVETQYF
TRBV19	TRBJ2-3	NA	TRBD1	TGTGCCAGTAGTATAGGGGGACAGGGGGCAGATACGCAGTATTTT	CASSIGGQGADTQYF
TRBV2	TRBJ2-3	NA	TRBD2	TGTGCCAGTGGGGGGGGGTGGGATACGCAGTATTTT	CASGGGWDTQYF
TRBV7-9	TRBJ2-5	once	TRBD1	TGTGCCAGCAGCTTCTCCGACAGGGGTGGCCAAGAGACCCAGTACTTC	CASSFSDRGGQETQYF
TRBV5-1	TRBJ2-2	NA	NA	TGCGCCAGCAGCTTGGCCAACGGGGAGCTGTTTTTT	CASSLANGELFF
TRBV19	TRBJ2-1	NA	TRBD1	TGTGCCAGTAAGACGACAGGGGGAAGGAATGAGCAGTTCTTC	CASKTTGGRNEQFF
TRBV5-1	TRBJ2-3	NA	TRBD2	TGCGCCAGCAGTCGGGGCGGGAGGACAGATACGCAGTATTTT	CASSRGGRTDTQYF
TRBV27	TRBJ2-1	NA	NA	TGTGCCAGCAGTTTCTCAGGGAGCGGGACATACAATGAGCAGTTCTTC	CASSFSGSGTYNEQFF
TRBV6-4	TRBJ2-1	NA	NA	TGTGCCAGCAGTGACTCCGCCTCGGGTTCCTACAATGAGCAGTTCTTC	CASSDSASGSYNEQFF
TRBV18	TRBJ2-7	NA	NA	TGTGCCAGCTCAGCAGGACACAACTACGAGCAGTACTTC	CASSAGHNYEQYF